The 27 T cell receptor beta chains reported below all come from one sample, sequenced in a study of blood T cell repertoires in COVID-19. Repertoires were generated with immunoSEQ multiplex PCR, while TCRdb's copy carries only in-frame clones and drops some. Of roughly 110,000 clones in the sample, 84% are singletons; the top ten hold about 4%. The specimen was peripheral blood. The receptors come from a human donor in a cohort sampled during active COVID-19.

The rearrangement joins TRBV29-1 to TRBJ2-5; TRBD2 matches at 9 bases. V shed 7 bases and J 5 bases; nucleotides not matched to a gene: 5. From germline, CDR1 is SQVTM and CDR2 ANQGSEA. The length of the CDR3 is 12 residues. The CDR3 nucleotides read TGCAGCGGTAGCGGGAGCGGGGAGACCCAGTACTTC. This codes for CSGSGSGETQYF.

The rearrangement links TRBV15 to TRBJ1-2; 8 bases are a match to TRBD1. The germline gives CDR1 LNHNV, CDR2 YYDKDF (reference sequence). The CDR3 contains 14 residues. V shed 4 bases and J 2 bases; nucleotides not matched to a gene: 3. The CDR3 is CATSNRQGNYGYTF. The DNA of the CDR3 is TGTGCCACCAGCAACAGACAGGGGAACTATGGCTACACCTTC.

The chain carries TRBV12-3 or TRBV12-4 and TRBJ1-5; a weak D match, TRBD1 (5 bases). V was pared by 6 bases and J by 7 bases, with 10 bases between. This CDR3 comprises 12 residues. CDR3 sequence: CASSPGVQPQHF. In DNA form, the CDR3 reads TGTGCCAGCAGCCCGGGGGTGCAGCCCCAGCATTTT.

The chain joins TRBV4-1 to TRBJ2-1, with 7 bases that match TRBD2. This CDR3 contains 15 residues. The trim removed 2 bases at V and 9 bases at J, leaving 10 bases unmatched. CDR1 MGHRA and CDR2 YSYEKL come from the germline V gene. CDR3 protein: CASSQSARLASEQFF. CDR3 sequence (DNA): TGCGCCAGCAGCCAATCCGCCCGACTAGCCTCTGAGCAGTTCTTC.

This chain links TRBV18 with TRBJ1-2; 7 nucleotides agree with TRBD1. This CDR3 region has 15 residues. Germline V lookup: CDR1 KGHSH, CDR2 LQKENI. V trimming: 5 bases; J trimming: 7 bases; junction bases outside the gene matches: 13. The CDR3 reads CASSFDRDSKIGYTF. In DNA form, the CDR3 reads TGTGCCAGCTCATTCGACCGGGACAGCAAAATTGGCTACACCTTC. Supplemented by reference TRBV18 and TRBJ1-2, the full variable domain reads NAGVMQNPRHLVRRRGQEARLRCSPMKGHSHVYWYRQLPEEGLKFMVYLQKENIIDESGMPKERFSAEFPKEGPSILRIQQVVRGDSAAYFCASSFDRDSKIGYTFGSGTRLTVV.

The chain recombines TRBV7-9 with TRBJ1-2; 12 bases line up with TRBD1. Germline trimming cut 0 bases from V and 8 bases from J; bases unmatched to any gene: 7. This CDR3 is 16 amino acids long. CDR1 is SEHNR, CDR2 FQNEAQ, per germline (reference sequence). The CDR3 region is CASSLAGTGGARGYTF. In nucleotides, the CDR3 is TGTGCCAGCAGCTTAGCTGGGACAGGGGGCGCCCGGGGCTACACCTTC.

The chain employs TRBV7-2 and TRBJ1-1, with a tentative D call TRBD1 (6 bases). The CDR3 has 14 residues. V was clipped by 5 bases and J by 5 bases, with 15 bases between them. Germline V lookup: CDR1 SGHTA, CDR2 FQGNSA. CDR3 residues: CASSAGGARTEAFF. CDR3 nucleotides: TGTGCCAGCAGCGCCGGGGGGGCGAGGACTGAAGCTTTCTTT.

DNA for the CDR3: TGTGCCAGCAGCTTAGGACAGTTAGTCAAAAACATTCAGTACTTC. Translating it yields CASSLGQLVKNIQYF. The genes are TRBV7-8 and TRBJ2-4; TRBD1 is a possible D gene (5 bases). The ends were cut back, 1 base at V and 3 bases at J, with 10 bases in the middle. This CDR3 has 15 residues. CDR1 and CDR2 from the germline V gene are SGHVS and FQNEAQ. Supplemented by reference TRBV7-8 and TRBJ2-4, the full variable domain reads GAGVSQSPRYKVAKRGQDVALRCDPISGHVSLFWYQQALGQGPEFLTYFQNEAQLDKSGLPSDRFFAERPEGSVSTLKIQRTQQEDSAVYLCASSLGQLVKNIQYFGAGTRLSVL.

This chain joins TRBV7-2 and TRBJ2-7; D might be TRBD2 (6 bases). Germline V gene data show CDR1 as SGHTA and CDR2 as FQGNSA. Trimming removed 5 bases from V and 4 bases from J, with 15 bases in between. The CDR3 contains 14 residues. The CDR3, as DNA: TGTGCCAGCAGCCCGGGGGACCGACGATACGAGCAGTACTTC. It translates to CASSPGDRRYEQYF.

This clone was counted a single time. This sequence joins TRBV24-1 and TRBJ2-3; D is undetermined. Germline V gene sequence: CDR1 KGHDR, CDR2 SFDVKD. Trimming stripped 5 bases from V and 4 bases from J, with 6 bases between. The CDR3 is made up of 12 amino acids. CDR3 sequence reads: CATSGAADTQYF. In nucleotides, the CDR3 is TGTGCCACCAGTGGTGCAGCAGATACGCAGTATTTT.

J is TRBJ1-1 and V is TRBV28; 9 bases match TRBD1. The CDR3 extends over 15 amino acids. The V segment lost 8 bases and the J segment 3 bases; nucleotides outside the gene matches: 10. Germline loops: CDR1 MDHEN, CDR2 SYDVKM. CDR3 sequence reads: CASSGTGNMDTEAFF. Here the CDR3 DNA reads TGTGCCAGCTCCGGGACAGGGAATATGGACACTGAAGCTTTCTTT.

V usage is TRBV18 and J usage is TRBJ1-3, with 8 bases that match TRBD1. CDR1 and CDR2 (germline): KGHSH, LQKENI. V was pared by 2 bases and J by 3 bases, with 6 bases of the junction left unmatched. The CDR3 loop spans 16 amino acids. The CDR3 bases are TGTGCCAGCTCACCAGGCAGGGGGCAAATTGGAAACACCATATATTTT. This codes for CASSPGRGQIGNTIYF. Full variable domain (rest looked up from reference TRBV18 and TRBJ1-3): NAGVMQNPRHLVRRRGQEARLRCSPMKGHSHVYWYRQLPEEGLKFMVYLQKENIIDESGMPKERFSAEFPKEGPSILRIQQVVRGDSAAYFCASSPGRGQIGNTIYFGEGSWLTVV.

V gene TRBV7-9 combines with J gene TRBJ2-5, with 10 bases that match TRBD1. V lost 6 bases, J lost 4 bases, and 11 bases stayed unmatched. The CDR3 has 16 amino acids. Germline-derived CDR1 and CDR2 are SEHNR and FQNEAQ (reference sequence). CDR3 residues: CASRGGGTGAGETQYF. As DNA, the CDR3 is TGTGCCAGCAGAGGGGGGGGGACAGGGGCCGGAGAGACCCAGTACTTC.

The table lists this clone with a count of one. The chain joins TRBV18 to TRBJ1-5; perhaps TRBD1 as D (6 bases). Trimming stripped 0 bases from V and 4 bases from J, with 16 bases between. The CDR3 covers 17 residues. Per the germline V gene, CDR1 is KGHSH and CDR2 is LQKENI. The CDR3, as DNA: TGTGCCAGCTCACCACCTGTGACAGGAGGAAAGAATCAGCCCCAGCATTTT. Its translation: CASSPPVTGGKNQPQHF.

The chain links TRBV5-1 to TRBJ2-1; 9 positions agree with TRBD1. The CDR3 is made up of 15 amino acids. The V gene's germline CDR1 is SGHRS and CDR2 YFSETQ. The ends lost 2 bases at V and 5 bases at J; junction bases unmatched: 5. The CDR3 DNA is TGCGCCAGCAGCTTCCACAGGGGGCTAAACAATGAGCAGTTCTTC. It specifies CASSFHRGLNNEQFF.

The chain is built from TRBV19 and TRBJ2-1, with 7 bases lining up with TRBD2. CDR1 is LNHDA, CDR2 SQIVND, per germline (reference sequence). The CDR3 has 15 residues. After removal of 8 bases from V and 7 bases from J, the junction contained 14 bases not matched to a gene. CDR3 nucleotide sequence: TGTGCCAGTTCAAGTAGGGCGGGAGTTCGGAATGAGCAGTTCTTC. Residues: CASSSRAGVRNEQFF.

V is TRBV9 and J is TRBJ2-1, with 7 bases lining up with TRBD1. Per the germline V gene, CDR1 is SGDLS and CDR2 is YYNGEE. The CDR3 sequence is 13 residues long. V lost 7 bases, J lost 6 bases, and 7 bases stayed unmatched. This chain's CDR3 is CASEGTVRNEQFF. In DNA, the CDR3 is TGTGCCAGCGAGGGGACAGTACGCAATGAGCAGTTCTTC.

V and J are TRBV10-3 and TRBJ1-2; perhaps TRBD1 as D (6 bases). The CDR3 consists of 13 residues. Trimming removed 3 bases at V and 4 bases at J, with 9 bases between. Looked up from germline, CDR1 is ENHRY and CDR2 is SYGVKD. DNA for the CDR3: TGTGCCATCAGTGAAAACAGGGCCTATGGCTACACCTTC. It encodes CAISENRAYGYTF.

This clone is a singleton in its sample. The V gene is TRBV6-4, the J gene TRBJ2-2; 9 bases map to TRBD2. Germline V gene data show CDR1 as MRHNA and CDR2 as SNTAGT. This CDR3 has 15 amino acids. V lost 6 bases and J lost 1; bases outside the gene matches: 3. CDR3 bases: TGTGCCAGCAGCCTACTAGCGGGGAACACCGGGGAGCTGTTTTTT. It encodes CASSLLAGNTGELFF.

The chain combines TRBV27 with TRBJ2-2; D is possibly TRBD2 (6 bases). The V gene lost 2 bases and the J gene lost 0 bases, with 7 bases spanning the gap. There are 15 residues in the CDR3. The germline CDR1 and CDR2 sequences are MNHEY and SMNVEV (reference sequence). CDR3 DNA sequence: TGTGCCAGCAGTTTAGCGGGGCCGAACACCGGGGAGCTGTTTTTT. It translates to CASSLAGPNTGELFF.

The CDR3 sequence: CASSAGFHGYTF. CDR3 DNA: TGTGCCAGCAGTGCAGGGTTCCATGGCTACACCTTC. The V call is TRBV12-3 or TRBV12-4, the J call TRBJ1-2; perhaps TRBD1 as D (5 bases). V lost 5 bases to trimming and J lost 6 bases, with 10 bases between them. The CDR3 runs 12 residues.

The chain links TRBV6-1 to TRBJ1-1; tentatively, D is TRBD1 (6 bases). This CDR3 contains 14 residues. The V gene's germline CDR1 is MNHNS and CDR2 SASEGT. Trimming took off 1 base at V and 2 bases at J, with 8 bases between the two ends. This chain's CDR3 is CASSEVRGNTEAFF. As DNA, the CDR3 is TGTGCCAGCAGTGAAGTCAGGGGAAACACTGAAGCTTTCTTT.

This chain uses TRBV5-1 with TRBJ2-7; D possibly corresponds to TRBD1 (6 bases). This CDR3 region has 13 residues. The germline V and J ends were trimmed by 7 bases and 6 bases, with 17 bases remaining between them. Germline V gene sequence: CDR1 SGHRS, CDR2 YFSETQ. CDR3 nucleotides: TGCGCCAGCGGGTCCGGGACAATCTCCGAGCAGTACTTC. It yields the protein CASGSGTISEQYF.

CDR3 sequence (DNA): TGTGCCAGCAGTTTGGGGGGGACTAGCGGTAACAATGAGCAGTTCTTC. This translates into CASSLGGTSGNNEQFF. This sequence joins TRBV28 and TRBJ2-1; 11 nucleotides agree with TRBD2. The germline CDR1 and CDR2 sequences are MDHEN and SYDVKM. The CDR3 runs 16 residues. Trimming cost V 3 bases and J 5 bases; bases outside gene matches: 6. Full variable domain (outside the CDR3, taken from reference TRBV28 and TRBJ2-1): DVKVTQSSRYLVKRTGEKVFLECVQDMDHENMFWYRQDPGLGLRLIYFSYDVKMKEKGDIPEGYSVSREKKERFSLILESASTNQTSMYLCASSLGGTSGNNEQFFGPGTRLTVL.

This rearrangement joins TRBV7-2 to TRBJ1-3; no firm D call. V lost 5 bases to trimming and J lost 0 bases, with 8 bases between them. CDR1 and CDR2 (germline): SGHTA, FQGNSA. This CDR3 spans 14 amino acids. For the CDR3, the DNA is TGTGCCAGCAGCCTCACCGGCTCTGGAAACACCATATATTTT. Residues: CASSLTGSGNTIYF.

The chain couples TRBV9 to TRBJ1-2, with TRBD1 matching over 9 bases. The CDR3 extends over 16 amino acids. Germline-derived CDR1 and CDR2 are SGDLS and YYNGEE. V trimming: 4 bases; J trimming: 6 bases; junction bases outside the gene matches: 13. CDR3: CASSPTYRQGEDGYTF. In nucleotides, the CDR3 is TGTGCCAGCAGCCCCACCTATCGACAGGGGGAGGATGGCTACACCTTC. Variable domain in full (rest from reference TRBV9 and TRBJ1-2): DSGVTQTPKHLITATGQRVTLRCSPRSGDLSVYWYQQSLDQGLQFLIQYYNGEERAKGNILERFSAQQFPDLHSELNLSSLELGDSALYFCASSPTYRQGEDGYTFGSGTRLTVV.

The CDR3: CASSQVAQRNSPLHF. For the CDR3, the DNA is TGCGCCAGCAGCCAAGTAGCCCAGAGAAATTCACCCCTCCACTTT. The rearrangement links TRBV4-1 to TRBJ1-6, with no clear D. V was clipped by 1 base and J by 7 bases, with 11 bases between them. This CDR3 has 15 amino acids. Germline values: CDR1 MGHRA, CDR2 YSYEKL.